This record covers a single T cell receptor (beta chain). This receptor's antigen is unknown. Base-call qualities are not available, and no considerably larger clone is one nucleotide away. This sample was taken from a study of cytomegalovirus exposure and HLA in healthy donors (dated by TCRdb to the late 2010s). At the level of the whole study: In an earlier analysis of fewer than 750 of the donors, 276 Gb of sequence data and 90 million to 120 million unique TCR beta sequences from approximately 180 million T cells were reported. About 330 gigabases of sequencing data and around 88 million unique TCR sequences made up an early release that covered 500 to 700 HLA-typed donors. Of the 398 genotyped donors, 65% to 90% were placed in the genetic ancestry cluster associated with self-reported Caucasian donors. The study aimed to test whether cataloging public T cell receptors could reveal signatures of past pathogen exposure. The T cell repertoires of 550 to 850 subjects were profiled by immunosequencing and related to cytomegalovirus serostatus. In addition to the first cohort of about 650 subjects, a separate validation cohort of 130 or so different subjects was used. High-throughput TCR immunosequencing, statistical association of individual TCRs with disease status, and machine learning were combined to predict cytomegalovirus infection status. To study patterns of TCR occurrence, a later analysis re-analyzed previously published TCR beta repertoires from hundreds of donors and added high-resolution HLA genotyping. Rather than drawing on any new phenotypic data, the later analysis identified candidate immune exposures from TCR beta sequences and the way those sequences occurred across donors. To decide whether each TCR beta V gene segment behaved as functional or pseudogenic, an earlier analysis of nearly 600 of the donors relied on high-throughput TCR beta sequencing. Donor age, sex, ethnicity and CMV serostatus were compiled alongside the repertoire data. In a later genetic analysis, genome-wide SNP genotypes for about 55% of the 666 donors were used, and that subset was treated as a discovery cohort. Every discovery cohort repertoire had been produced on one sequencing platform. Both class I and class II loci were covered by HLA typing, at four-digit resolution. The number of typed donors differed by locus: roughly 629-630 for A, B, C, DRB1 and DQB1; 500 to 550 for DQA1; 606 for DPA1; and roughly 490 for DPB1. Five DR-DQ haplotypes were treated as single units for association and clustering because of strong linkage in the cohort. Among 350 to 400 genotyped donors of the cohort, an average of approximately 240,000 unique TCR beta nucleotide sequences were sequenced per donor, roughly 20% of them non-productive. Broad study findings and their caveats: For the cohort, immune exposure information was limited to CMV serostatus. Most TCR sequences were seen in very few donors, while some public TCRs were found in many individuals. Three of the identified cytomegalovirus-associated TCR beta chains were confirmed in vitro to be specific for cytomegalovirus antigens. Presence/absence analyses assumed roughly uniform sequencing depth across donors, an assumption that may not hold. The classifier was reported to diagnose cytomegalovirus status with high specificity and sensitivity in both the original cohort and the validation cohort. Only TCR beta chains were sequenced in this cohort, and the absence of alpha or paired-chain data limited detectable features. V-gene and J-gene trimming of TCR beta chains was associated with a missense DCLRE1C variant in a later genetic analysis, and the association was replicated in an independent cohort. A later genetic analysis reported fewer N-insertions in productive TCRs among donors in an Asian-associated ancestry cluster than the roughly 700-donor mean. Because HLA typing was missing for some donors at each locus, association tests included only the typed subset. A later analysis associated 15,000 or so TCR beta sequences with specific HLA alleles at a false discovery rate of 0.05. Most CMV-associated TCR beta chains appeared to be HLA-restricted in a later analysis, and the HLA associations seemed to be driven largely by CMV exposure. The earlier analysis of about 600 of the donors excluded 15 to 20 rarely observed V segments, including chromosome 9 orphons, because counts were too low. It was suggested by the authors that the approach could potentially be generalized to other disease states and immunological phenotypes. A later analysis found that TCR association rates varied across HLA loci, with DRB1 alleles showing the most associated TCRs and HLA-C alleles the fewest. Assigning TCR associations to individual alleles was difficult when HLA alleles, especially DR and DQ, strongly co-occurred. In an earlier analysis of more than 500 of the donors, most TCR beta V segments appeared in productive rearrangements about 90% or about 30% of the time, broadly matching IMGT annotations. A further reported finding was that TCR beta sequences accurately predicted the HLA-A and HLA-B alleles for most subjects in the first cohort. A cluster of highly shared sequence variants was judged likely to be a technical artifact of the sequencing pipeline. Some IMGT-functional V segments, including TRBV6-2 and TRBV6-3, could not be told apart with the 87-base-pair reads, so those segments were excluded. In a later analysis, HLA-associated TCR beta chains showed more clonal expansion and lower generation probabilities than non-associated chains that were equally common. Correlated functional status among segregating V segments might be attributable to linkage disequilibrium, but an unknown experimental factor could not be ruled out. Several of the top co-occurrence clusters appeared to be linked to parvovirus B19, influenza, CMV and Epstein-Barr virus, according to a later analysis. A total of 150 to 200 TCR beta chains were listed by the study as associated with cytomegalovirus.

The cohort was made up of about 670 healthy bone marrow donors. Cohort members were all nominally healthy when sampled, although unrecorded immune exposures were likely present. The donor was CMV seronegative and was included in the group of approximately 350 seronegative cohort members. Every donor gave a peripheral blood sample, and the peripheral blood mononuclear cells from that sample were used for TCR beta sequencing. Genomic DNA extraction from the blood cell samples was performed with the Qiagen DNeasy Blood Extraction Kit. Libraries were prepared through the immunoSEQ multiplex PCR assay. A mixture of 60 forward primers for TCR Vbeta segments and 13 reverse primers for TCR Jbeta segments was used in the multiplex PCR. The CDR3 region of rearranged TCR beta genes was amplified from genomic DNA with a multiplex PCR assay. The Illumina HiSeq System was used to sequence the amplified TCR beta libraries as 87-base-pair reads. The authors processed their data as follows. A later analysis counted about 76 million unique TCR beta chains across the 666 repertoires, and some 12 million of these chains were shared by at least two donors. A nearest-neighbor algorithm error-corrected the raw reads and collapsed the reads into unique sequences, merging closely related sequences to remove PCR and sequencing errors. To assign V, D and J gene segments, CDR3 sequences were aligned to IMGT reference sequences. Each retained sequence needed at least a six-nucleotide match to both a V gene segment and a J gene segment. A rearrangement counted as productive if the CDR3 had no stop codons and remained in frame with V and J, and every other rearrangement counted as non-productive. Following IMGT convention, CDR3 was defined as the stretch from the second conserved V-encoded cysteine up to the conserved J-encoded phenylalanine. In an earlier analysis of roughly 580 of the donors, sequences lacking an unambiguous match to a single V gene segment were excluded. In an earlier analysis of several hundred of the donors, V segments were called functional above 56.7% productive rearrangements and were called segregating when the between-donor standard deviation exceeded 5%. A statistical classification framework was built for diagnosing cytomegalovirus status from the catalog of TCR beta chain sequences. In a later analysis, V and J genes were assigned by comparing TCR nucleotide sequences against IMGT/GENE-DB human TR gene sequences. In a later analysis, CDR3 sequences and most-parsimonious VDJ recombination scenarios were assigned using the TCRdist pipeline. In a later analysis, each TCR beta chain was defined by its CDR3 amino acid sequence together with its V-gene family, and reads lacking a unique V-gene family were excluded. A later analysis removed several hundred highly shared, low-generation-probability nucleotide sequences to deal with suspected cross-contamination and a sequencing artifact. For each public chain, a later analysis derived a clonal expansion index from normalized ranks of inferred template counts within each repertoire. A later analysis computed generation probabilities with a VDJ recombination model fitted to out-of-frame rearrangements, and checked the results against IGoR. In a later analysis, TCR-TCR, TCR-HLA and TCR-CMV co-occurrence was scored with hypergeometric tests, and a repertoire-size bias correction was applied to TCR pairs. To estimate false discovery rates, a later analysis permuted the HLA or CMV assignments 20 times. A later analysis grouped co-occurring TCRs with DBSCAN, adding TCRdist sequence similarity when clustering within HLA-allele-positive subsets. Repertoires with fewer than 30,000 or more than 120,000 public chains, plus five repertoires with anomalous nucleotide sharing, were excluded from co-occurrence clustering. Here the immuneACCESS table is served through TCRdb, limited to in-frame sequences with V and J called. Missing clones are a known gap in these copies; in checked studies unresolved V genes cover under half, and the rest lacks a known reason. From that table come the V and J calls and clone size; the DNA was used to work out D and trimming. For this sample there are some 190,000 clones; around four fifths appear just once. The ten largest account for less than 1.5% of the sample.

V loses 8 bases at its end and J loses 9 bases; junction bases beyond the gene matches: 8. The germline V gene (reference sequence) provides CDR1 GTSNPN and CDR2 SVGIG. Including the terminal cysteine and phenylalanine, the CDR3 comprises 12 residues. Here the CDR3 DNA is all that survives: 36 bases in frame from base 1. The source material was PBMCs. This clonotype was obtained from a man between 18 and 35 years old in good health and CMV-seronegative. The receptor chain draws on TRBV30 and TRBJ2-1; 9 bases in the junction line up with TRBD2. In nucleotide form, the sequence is TGTGCCGTCGCGGGAGGGCCTAGTGAGCAGTTCTTC. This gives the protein CAVAGGPSEQFF.